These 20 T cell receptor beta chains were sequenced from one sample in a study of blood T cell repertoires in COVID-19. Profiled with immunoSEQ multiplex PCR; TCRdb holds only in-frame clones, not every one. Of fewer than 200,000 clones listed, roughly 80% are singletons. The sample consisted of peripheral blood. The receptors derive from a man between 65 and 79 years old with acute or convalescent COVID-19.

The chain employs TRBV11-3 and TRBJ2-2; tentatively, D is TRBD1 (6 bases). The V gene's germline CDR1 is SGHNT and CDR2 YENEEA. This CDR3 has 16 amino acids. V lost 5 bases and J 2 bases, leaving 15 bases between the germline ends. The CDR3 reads CASSSVRGLNTGELFF. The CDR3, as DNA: TGTGCCAGCAGCAGTGTCAGGGGCCTAAACACCGGGGAGCTGTTTTTT.

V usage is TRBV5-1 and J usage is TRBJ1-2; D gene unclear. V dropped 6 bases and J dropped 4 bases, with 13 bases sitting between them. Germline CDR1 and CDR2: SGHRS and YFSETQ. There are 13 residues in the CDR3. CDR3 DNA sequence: TGCGCCAGCAACAACGGAGTGGCCTATGGCTACACCTTC. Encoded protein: CASNNGVAYGYTF.

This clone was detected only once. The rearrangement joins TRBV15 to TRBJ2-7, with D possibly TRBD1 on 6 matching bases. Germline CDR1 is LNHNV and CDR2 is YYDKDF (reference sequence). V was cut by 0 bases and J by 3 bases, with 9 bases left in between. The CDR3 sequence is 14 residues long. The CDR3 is CATSREEQGYEQYF. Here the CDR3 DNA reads TGTGCCACCAGCAGAGAAGAACAGGGCTACGAGCAGTACTTC.

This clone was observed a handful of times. In DNA form, the CDR3 reads TGTGCCACCAGCAGAGATGGGGGGTATTATGGCTACACCTTC. Protein sequence: CATSRDGGYYGYTF. This chain joins TRBV15 and TRBJ1-2; tentative D call: TRBD1 (5 bases). The CDR3 is 14 amino acids. V was trimmed by 0 bases and J by 5 bases, leaving 10 bases between them. Germline V gives CDR1 LNHNV, CDR2 YYDKDF (reference sequence).

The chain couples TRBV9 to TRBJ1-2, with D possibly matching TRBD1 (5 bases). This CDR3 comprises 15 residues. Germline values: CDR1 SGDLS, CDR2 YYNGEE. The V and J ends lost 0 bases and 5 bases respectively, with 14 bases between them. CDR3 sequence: CASSVVVDSNYGYTF. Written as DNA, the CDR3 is TGTGCCAGCAGCGTAGTTGTTGACAGCAATTATGGCTACACCTTC.

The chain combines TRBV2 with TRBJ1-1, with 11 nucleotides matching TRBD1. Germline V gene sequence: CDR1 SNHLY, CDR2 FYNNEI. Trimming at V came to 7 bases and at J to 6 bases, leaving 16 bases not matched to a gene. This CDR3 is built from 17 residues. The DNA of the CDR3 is TGTGCCAGCACCAGCCGGACAGGGGGCATCTCCGAAGCTGAAGCTTTCTTT. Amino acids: CASTSRTGGISEAEAFF.

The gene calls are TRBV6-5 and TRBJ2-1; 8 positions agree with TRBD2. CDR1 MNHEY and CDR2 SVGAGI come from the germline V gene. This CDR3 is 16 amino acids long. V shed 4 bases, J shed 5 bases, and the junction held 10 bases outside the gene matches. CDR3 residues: CASSSTTSGRNNEQFF. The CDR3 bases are TGTGCCAGCAGTTCCACAACTAGCGGAAGAAACAATGAGCAGTTCTTC.

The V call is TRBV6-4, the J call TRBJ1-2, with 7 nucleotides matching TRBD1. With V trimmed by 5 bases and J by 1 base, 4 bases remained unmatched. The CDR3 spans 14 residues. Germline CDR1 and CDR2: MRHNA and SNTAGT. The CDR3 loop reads CASSPTGFNYGYTF. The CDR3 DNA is TGTGCCAGCAGTCCGACAGGGTTTAACTATGGCTACACCTTC.

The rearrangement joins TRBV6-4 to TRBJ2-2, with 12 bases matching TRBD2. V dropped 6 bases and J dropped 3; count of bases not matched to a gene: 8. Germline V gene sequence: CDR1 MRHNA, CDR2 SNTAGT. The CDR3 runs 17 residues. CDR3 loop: CASSPTSGGLYTGELFF. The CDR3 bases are TGTGCCAGCAGCCCAACTAGCGGGGGGCTGTACACCGGGGAGCTGTTTTTT.

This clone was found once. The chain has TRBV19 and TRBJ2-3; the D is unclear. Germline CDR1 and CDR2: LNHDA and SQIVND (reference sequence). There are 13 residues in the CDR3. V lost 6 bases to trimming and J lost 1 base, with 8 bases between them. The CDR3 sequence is CASRTTRTDTQYF. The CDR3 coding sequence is TGTGCCAGTAGGACGACTCGCACAGATACGCAGTATTTT.

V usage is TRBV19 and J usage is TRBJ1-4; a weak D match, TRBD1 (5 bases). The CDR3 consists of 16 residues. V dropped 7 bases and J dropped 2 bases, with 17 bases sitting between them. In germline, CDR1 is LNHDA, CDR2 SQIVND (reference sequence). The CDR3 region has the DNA TGTGCCAGTAAGCGCGAGGGAGGGGTGACTAATGAAAAACTGTTTTTT. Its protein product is CASKREGGVTNEKLFF.

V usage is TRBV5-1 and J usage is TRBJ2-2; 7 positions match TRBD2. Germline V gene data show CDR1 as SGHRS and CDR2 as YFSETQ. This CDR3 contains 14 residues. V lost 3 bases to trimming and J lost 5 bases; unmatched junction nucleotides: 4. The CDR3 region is CASSWGGPTGELFF. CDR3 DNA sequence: TGCGCCAGCAGCTGGGGGGGACCAACCGGGGAGCTGTTTTTT.

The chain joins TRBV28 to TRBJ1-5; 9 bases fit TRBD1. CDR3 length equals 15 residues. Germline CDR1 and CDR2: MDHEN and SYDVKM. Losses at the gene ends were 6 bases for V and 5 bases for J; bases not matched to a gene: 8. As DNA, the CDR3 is TGTGCCAGCAGAAAAACAGGGGGCGTGGATCAGCCCCAGCATTTT. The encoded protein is CASRKTGGVDQPQHF.

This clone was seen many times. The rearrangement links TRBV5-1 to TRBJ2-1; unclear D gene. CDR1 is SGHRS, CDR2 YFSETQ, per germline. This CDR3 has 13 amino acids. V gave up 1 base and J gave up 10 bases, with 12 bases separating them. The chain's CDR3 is CASSLSVNEEQFF. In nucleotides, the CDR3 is TGCGCCAGCAGCTTGAGCGTTAATGAAGAGCAGTTCTTC.

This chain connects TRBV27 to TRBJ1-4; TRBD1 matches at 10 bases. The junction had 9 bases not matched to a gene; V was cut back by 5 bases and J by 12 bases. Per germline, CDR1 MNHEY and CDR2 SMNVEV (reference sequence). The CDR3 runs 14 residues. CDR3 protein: CASSPRDRGTELFF. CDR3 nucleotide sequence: TGTGCCAGCAGTCCCCGGGACAGGGGCACGGAACTGTTTTTT.

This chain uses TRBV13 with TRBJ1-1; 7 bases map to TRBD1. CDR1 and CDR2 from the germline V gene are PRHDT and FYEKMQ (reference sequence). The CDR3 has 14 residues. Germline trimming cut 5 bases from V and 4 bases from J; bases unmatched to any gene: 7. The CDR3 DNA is TGTGCCAGCAGCCCGCCGACAGGGCGCACTGAAGCTTTCTTT. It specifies CASSPPTGRTEAFF.

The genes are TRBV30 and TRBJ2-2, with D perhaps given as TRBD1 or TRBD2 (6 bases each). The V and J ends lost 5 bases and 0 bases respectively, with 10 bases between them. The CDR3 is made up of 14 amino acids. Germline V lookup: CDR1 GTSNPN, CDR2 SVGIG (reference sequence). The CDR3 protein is CAWGGGPNTGELFF. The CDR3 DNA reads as TGTGCCTGGGGAGGGGGGCCGAACACCGGGGAGCTGTTTTTT.

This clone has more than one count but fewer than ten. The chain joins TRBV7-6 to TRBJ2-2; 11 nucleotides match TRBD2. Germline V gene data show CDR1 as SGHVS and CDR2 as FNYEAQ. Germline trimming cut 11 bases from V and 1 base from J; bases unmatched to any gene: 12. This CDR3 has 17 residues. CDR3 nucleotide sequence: TGTGCCCGAAGAAAACTAGCGGGGGATTGGAACACCGGGGAGCTGTTTTTT. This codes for CARRKLAGDWNTGELFF.

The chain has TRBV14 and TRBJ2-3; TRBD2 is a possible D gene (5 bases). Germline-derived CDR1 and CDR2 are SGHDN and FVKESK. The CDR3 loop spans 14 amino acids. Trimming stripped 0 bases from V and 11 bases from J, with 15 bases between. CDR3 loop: CASSQEGERRGQYF. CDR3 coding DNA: TGTGCCAGCAGCCAAGAAGGAGAAAGACGGGGGCAGTATTTT. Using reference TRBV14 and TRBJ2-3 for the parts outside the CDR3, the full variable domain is EAGVTQFPSHSVIEKGQTVTLRCDPISGHDNLYWYRRVMGKEIKFLLHFVKESKQDESGMPNNRFLAERTGGTYSTLKVQPAELEDSGVYFCASSQEGERRGQYFGPGTRLTVL.

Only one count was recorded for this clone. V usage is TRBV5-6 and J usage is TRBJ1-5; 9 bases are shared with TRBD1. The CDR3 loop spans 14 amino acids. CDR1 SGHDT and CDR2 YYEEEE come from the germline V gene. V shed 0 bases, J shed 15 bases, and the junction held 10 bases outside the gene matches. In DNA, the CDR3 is TGTGCCAGCAGCTTGGCCCCCTCCGGGACAGGGTTGCATTTT. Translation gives CASSLAPSGTGLHF.